Following are 15 T cell receptor beta chains from one sample sequenced in a study of blood T cell repertoires in COVID-19. The repertoire was sequenced with immunoSEQ multiplex PCR; TCRdb's copy has only in-frame clones and lacks some. The sample has roughly 300,000 clones, 81% seen once; the top ten hold 2.5% to 3.5%. Sequenced material: peripheral blood. All receptors come from a woman between 55 and 75 years old with active or convalescent COVID-19.

The chain employs TRBV6-1 and TRBJ2-7; a possible D gene is TRBD1 (5 bases). With 1 base removed from V and 1 base from J, the gap between germline ends came to 11 bases. This CDR3 is built from 15 residues. The V gene's germline CDR1 is MNHNS and CDR2 SASEGT. CDR3 in amino acids: CASSEVGRSSYEQYF. The CDR3 DNA is TGTGCCAGCAGTGAAGTGGGGCGTAGTTCCTACGAGCAGTACTTC.

V and J are TRBV18 and TRBJ2-5, with D possibly being TRBD1 (5 bases). V gave up 1 base and J gave up 3 bases, with 9 bases separating them. CDR3 length: 14 residues. The germline gives CDR1 KGHSH, CDR2 LQKENI. CDR3 sequence: CASSPRRDEETQYF. The CDR3 nucleotides read TGTGCCAGCTCACCACGCAGGGATGAAGAGACCCAGTACTTC.

The chain joins TRBV18 to TRBJ2-5; no clear D. Germline V lookup: CDR1 KGHSH, CDR2 LQKENI. The CDR3 loop spans 13 amino acids. V was trimmed by 6 bases and J by 2 bases, leaving 10 bases between them. The CDR3 loop reads CASSKARQETQYF. CDR3 DNA sequence: TGTGCCAGCTCTAAGGCGAGGCAAGAGACCCAGTACTTC.

The chain joins TRBV15 to TRBJ2-7; a possible D gene is TRBD1 (5 bases). The V end was cut by 4 bases, the J end by 0 bases, with 13 bases between. The CDR3 runs to 15 residues. Per germline, CDR1 LNHNV and CDR2 YYDKDF (reference sequence). CDR3 coding DNA: TGTGCCACCAGCAAGGGGCTAACAGGCTCCTACGAGCAGTACTTC. Its protein product is CATSKGLTGSYEQYF.

CDR3 nucleotide sequence: TGTGCCAGCAGCCAAGACGGGACTAGCGGGGTTGGTGATACGCAGTATTTT. Its protein is CASSQDGTSGVGDTQYF. The chain carries TRBV4-2 and TRBJ2-3, with 13 bases identical to TRBD2. CDR1 is LGHNA, CDR2 YNFKEQ, per germline. With V trimmed by 0 bases and J by 6 bases, 6 bases remained unmatched. The CDR3 is 17 amino acids.

The CDR3 sequence is CASSSGTGRYEQYF. The CDR3 DNA sequence: TGTGCCAGCAGCTCCGGGACAGGGCGCTACGAGCAGTACTTC. This sequence joins TRBV11-2 and TRBJ2-7, with TRBD1 identical over 9 bases. There are 14 residues in the CDR3. From germline, CDR1 is SGHAT and CDR2 FQNNGV. The junction had 4 bases not matched to a gene; V was cut back by 4 bases and J by 3 bases. The full variable domain, with the rest looked up from reference TRBV11-2 and TRBJ2-7, is EAGVAQSPRYKIIEKRQSVAFWCNPISGHATLYWYQQILGQGPKLLIQFQNNGVVDDSQLPKDRFSAERLKGVDSTLKIQPAKLEDSAVYLCASSSGTGRYEQYFGPGTRLTVT.

This sequence joins TRBV11-3 and TRBJ2-7; TRBD2 might be the D (6 bases). This CDR3 contains 15 residues. The germline V gene encodes CDR1 SGHNT and CDR2 YENEEA. The V gene lost 1 base and the J gene lost 1 base, with 11 bases spanning the gap. CDR3 nucleotides: TGTGCCAGCAGCTTAGGTTCTGGGACTTCCTACGAGCAGTACTTC. Translated: CASSLGSGTSYEQYF.

The rearrangement links TRBV19 to TRBJ1-4; D may be TRBD1 (6 bases). V was cut by 6 bases and J by 6 bases, with 17 bases left in between. Germline CDR1 reads LNHDA; CDR2 reads SQIVND (reference sequence). The CDR3 runs to 15 residues. The CDR3 DNA sequence: TGTGCCAGTAGACAGCAGGGCAGGGGCGATGAAAAACTGTTTTTT. It codes for CASRQQGRGDEKLFF.

The J gene is TRBJ1-4, the V gene TRBV5-1; D is possibly TRBD1 (5 bases). The V end was cut by 4 bases, the J end by 0 bases, with 16 bases between. CDR1 and CDR2 (germline): SGHRS, YFSETQ. There are 17 residues in the CDR3. In DNA, the CDR3 is TGCGCCAGCAGCAGGGCAGGGCGAACTACAACTAATGAAAAACTGTTTTTT. It codes for CASSRAGRTTTNEKLFF.

A few counts support this clone. This chain connects TRBV4-1 to TRBJ1-6; D may be TRBD1 (5 bases). Germline CDR1 reads MGHRA; CDR2 reads YSYEKL. CDR3 length equals 15 residues. V was cut by 0 bases and J by 10 bases, with 13 bases left in between. CDR3 residues: CASSQDRNRNSPLHF. CDR3 nucleotide sequence: TGCGCCAGCAGCCAAGATCGGAACAGGAACTCACCCCTCCACTTT.

CDR3 sequence (DNA): TGTGCCATCAGTTCAGGGACAGGGGGCGACGAGCAGTACTTC. This codes for CAISSGTGGDEQYF. This chain links TRBV10-3 with TRBJ2-7, with 12 nucleotides matching TRBD1. After removal of 5 bases from V and 5 bases from J, the junction contained 4 bases not matched to a gene. CDR1 and CDR2 (germline): ENHRY, SYGVKD. This CDR3 has 14 amino acids.

The V gene is TRBV2, the J gene TRBJ1-5; 7 bases agree with TRBD1. The V gene end was trimmed by 6 bases and the J gene end by 0 bases; junction bases not matched to a gene: 8. Germline CDR1 is SNHLY and CDR2 is FYNNEI. There are 16 residues in the CDR3. The CDR3 DNA follows: TGTGCCAGCAGCCGACAGGGTGGAAATAGCAATCAGCCCCAGCATTTT. Its protein product is CASSRQGGNSNQPQHF.

V usage is TRBV4-3 and J usage is TRBJ2-1, with TRBD1 matching 9 bases. The CDR3 length is 15 residues. After removal of 0 bases from V and 4 bases from J, the junction contained 1 base not matched to a gene. CDR1 is LGHNA, CDR2 YSLEER, per germline. This CDR3 is CASSQEGQGYNEQFF. The CDR3, as DNA: TGCGCCAGCAGCCAAGAGGGACAGGGATACAATGAGCAGTTCTTC.

V is TRBV11-2 and J is TRBJ1-5; 9 bases map to TRBD1. V lost 5 bases, J lost 7 bases, and 15 bases stayed unmatched. The CDR3 runs to 17 residues. Germline V gene lookup returns CDR1 SGHAT and CDR2 FQNNGV. CDR3 sequence (DNA): TGTGCCAGCAGCCCGGGGGGTGGACAGGGGATTCGGCAGCCCCAGCATTTT. Protein: CASSPGGGQGIRQPQHF.

V gene TRBV30 combines with J gene TRBJ2-3, with D perhaps matching TRBD2 (5 bases). CDR3 length: 14 amino acids. Germline V gives CDR1 GTSNPN, CDR2 SVGIG (reference sequence). V was shortened by 5 bases and J by 5 bases, with 17 bases between the two germline ends. CDR3: CAWWSGIPGDTQYF. The CDR3 bases are TGTGCCTGGTGGTCGGGGATCCCAGGAGATACGCAGTATTTT.